The 32 T cell receptor beta chains given below trace back to one sample, sequenced in a study of cytotoxic CD8 clonotypes in ibrutinib-treated CLL. Method: immunoSEQ multiplex PCR; TCRdb's copy keeps in-frame clones and lacks some. The sample carries around 140,000 clones, over 75% recorded once. This sample comprised PBMCs, obtained after 36 months of ibrutinib treatment. All receptors derive from a human donor with chronic lymphocytic leukemia.

The V and J genes are TRBV2 and TRBJ2-7; 8 nucleotides match TRBD2. The CDR3 is 14 amino acids. The germline V gene has CDR1 SNHLY and CDR2 FYNNEI. The J segment lost 3 bases and the V segment lost 6 bases, leaving 7 bases of the junction unmatched. The CDR3 protein is CASSPPGLVYEQYF. CDR3 nucleotide sequence: TGTGCCAGCAGCCCACCGGGACTAGTCTACGAGCAGTACTTC.

V and J are TRBV6-5 and TRBJ1-5; no reliable D call. Trimming removed 5 bases at V and 0 bases at J, with 8 bases between. Germline V CDR1 and CDR2: MNHEY, SVGAGI. The CDR3 has 14 residues. This chain's CDR3 is CASSRTDSNQPQHF. Written as DNA, the CDR3 is TGTGCCAGCAGTAGGACCGATAGCAATCAGCCCCAGCATTTT.

The chain couples TRBV25-1 to TRBJ2-1, with D unclear. CDR1 is MGHDK and CDR2 is SYGVNS in the germline V gene. This CDR3 has 12 amino acids. The germline V and J ends were trimmed by 3 bases and 4 bases, with 4 bases remaining between them. The chain's CDR3 is CASSDRYNEQFF. The CDR3 nucleotides are TGTGCCAGCAGTGACCGGTACAATGAGCAGTTCTTC.

The chain has TRBV6-6 and TRBJ1-2; D remains ambiguous. Germline lookup yields CDR1 MNHNY and CDR2 SVGAGI (reference sequence). Trimming shortened V by 6 bases and J by 3 bases, and 11 bases separated the two germline ends. The CDR3 has 13 amino acids. In nucleotides, the CDR3 is TGTGCCAGCAGGCCAATAGGGCACTATGGCTACACCTTC. Translating gives CASRPIGHYGYTF.

The V call is TRBV6-1, the J call TRBJ1-2, with TRBD1 as a possible D gene (5 bases). Germline V gene lookup returns CDR1 MNHNS and CDR2 SASEGT. The CDR3 totals 15 residues. The germline V and J ends were trimmed by 8 bases and 5 bases, with 21 bases remaining between them. The CDR3 DNA is TGTGCCAGCGTCCCTTGGGGCCAGGAGTCATATGGCTACACCTTC. Translating gives CASVPWGQESYGYTF.

The chain couples TRBV27 to TRBJ1-5, with 8 bases fitting TRBD1. The CDR3 spans 16 residues. Trimming removed 2 bases from V and 6 bases from J; junction bases left unmatched: 9. Germline-derived CDR1 and CDR2 are MNHEY and SMNVEV (reference sequence). The CDR3 spells CASSLVGTGGGQPQHF. CDR3 sequence (DNA): TGTGCCAGCAGTTTAGTTGGGACAGGAGGCGGTCAGCCCCAGCATTTT.

There are a few counts of this clone. The rearrangement joins TRBV6-5 to TRBJ2-3; D is ambiguous. Germline V gene data show CDR1 as MNHEY and CDR2 as SVGAGI. V gave up 5 bases and J gave up 2 bases, with 11 bases separating them. The length of the CDR3 is 14 residues. In nucleotides, the CDR3 is TGTGCCAGCAGTAACCCTGGCAACACAGATACGCAGTATTTT. Amino acid sequence: CASSNPGNTDTQYF.

The V call is TRBV5-5, the J call TRBJ1-3; 7 nucleotides align to TRBD1. With 4 bases clipped from V and 2 bases from J, the junction kept 0 bases outside the gene matches. This CDR3 is 13 amino acids long. Germline V gives CDR1 SGHKS, CDR2 YYEKEE (reference sequence). Here the CDR3 reads CASSTGAGNTIYF. CDR3 bases: TGTGCCAGCAGCACAGGGGCTGGAAACACCATATATTTT.

This chain connects TRBV18 to TRBJ2-7; TRBD1 matches at 7 bases. Trimming took 6 bases from V and 0 from J; bases not matched to a gene: 8. From germline, CDR1 is KGHSH and CDR2 LQKENI. The CDR3 contains 15 residues. The DNA for the CDR3 is TGTGCCAGCTCCCGGGGACAGTCTCCCTCCTACGAGCAGTACTTC. This encodes CASSRGQSPSYEQYF. Drawing the rest from reference TRBV18 and TRBJ2-7, the complete variable domain is NAGVMQNPRHLVRRRGQEARLRCSPMKGHSHVYWYRQLPEEGLKFMVYLQKENIIDESGMPKERFSAEFPKEGPSILRIQQVVRGDSAAYFCASSRGQSPSYEQYFGPGTRLTVT.

The genes are TRBV28 and TRBJ1-2; a weak D match, TRBD1 (5 bases). V lost 3 bases, J lost 4 bases, and 9 bases lay in between. Germline V gives CDR1 MDHEN, CDR2 SYDVKM. The CDR3 contains 13 residues. The CDR3 DNA reads TGTGCCAGCAGTTTCTCAGGGATCTATGGCTACACCTTC. Translated, it gives CASSFSGIYGYTF.

V is TRBV19 and J is TRBJ1-1; perhaps TRBD1 as D (6 bases). Germline assignment: CDR1 LNHDA and CDR2 SQIVND (reference sequence). The V gene lost 10 bases and the J gene lost 5 bases, with 23 bases spanning the gap. The CDR3 runs to 15 residues. In nucleotides, the CDR3 is TGTGCCATTATGTCAGTCGGGGGGCGTCGGACTGAAGCTTTCTTT. Its protein product is CAIMSVGGRRTEAFF.

The chain couples TRBV6-5 to TRBJ2-1; perhaps TRBD1 as D (5 bases). CDR1 is MNHEY, CDR2 SVGAGI, per germline. CDR3 length: 11 amino acids. V lost 2 bases and J 11 bases, leaving 7 bases between the germline ends. In nucleotides, the CDR3 is TGTGCCAGCAGTTACCAGGGTCAGCAGTTCTTC. It encodes CASSYQGQQFF.

The rearrangement joins TRBV19 to TRBJ1-3, with no clear D. Trimming stripped 3 bases from V and 4 bases from J, with 16 bases between. CDR1 and CDR2 from the germline V gene are LNHDA and SQIVND (reference sequence). The CDR3 is made up of 16 amino acids. Here the CDR3 reads CASSMGELISGNTIYF. The CDR3, as DNA: TGTGCCAGTAGTATGGGCGAACTAATCTCGGGAAACACCATATATTTT.

The chain carries TRBV28 and TRBJ1-1; D remains ambiguous. Per the germline V gene, CDR1 is MDHEN and CDR2 is SYDVKM. The CDR3 length is 11 residues. Trimming left V 10 bases short and J 4 bases short, with 10 bases between. The CDR3 DNA follows: TGTGCCACATCGGGGTTCACTGAAGCTTTCTTT. Translated: CATSGFTEAFF. Drawing the rest from reference TRBV28 and TRBJ1-1, the complete variable domain is DVKVTQSSRYLVKRTGEKVFLECVQDMDHENMFWYRQDPGLGLRLIYFSYDVKMKEKGDIPEGYSVSREKKERFSLILESASTNQTSMYLCATSGFTEAFFGQGTRLTVV.

V gene TRBV5-4 combines with J gene TRBJ1-5; 8 bases are shared with TRBD1. The V gene's germline CDR1 is SGHNT and CDR2 YYREEE (reference sequence). V shed 0 bases and J 11 bases; nucleotides not matched to a gene: 7. This CDR3 comprises 14 residues. The CDR3 sequence is CASSLDPGGSSQHF. CDR3 sequence (DNA): TGTGCCAGCAGCTTGGACCCAGGGGGCTCTTCCCAGCATTTT.

This rearrangement joins TRBV18 to TRBJ1-1, with D hard to call. Germline V gene data show CDR1 as KGHSH and CDR2 as LQKENI. Trimming cost V 1 base and J 0 bases, with 6 bases left between them. The CDR3 contains 14 residues. Here the CDR3 reads CASSPRALNTEAFF. The CDR3 DNA follows: TGTGCCAGCTCACCACGGGCCTTGAACACTGAAGCTTTCTTT.

The rearrangement links TRBV6-5 to TRBJ2-2, with D possibly being TRBD1 or TRBD2 (5 bases each). This CDR3 spans 13 amino acids. Trimming left V 4 bases short and J 7 bases short, with 10 bases between. Germline CDR1 MNHEY, CDR2 SVGAGI. CDR3 in amino acids: CASSSGTGGELFF. The CDR3 DNA follows: TGTGCCAGCAGTTCAGGGACGGGCGGGGAGCTGTTTTTT.

This chain uses TRBV6-5 with TRBJ2-7; D is ambiguous. This CDR3 is 13 amino acids long. Trimming cost V 0 bases and J 5 bases, with 8 bases left between them. Germline V lookup: CDR1 MNHEY, CDR2 SVGAGI. The CDR3 loop is CASSYSDKDEQYF. In DNA, the CDR3 is TGTGCCAGCAGTTACTCCGATAAGGACGAGCAGTACTTC.

The chain links TRBV2 to TRBJ1-5; perhaps TRBD1 as D (6 bases). Germline values: CDR1 SNHLY, CDR2 FYNNEI. Deletions cut 10 bases from V and 4 bases from J, with 14 bases between. This CDR3 region has 13 residues. The CDR3 region has the DNA TGTGCCATTCGCCGGGACACTAATCAGCCCCAGCATTTT. It yields the protein CAIRRDTNQPQHF. The variable domain in full, with the rest retrieved from reference TRBV2 and TRBJ1-5, is EPEVTQTPSHQVTQMGQEVILRCVPISNHLYFYWYRQILGQKVEFLVSFYNNEISEKSEIFDDQFSVERPDGSNFTLKIRSTKLEDSAMYFCAIRRDTNQPQHFGDGTRLSIL.

This chain links TRBV7-8 with TRBJ2-4; D is possibly TRBD2 (6 bases). CDR1 and CDR2 from the germline V gene are SGHVS and FQNEAQ. V lost 2 bases, J lost 8 bases, and 19 bases lay in between. The CDR3 is 16 amino acids. The CDR3 spells CASSLSRLGTRHIQYF. The CDR3 nucleotides read TGTGCCAGCAGCTTATCCCGGCTGGGGACTCGGCACATTCAGTACTTC.

The rearrangement links TRBV4-1 to TRBJ2-2; 10 bases are shared with TRBD2. Per the germline V gene, CDR1 is MGHRA and CDR2 is YSYEKL. The CDR3 has 17 amino acids. The V segment lost 3 bases and the J segment 6 bases; nucleotides outside the gene matches: 10. CDR3 coding DNA: TGCGCCAGCAGCCAGAGGGAACTAGCGGGAATTGCCGGGGAGCTGTTTTTT. This gives the protein CASSQRELAGIAGELFF.

The chain combines TRBV18 with TRBJ1-4, with unresolved D. CDR1 and CDR2 (germline): KGHSH, LQKENI. Trimming pared 2 bases from V and 0 bases from J, leaving 7 bases between. The CDR3 contains 15 residues. The CDR3 reads CASSPYSATNEKLFF. The CDR3 bases are TGTGCCAGCTCACCATACTCAGCAACTAATGAAAAACTGTTTTTT.

The chain combines TRBV7-3 with TRBJ1-2, with a possible D match to TRBD1 (5 bases). V was clipped by 1 base and J by 4 bases, with 7 bases between them. This CDR3 has 13 amino acids. Looked up from germline, CDR1 is SGHTA and CDR2 is FQGTGA. This CDR3 reads CASSLRDGYGYTF. The CDR3 DNA sequence: TGTGCCAGCAGCTTAAGGGACGGCTATGGCTACACCTTC.

CDR3 sequence reads: CASSSRQGVLDEQYF. The CDR3 DNA reads TGCGCCAGCAGCAGCAGACAGGGGGTACTAGACGAGCAGTACTTC. This chain uses TRBV5-1 with TRBJ2-7, with TRBD1 matching over 9 bases. Trimming removed 4 bases from V and 5 bases from J; junction bases left unmatched: 10. Germline values: CDR1 SGHRS, CDR2 YFSETQ. CDR3 length: 15 amino acids.

This sequence joins TRBV19 and TRBJ1-3; D call uncertain. This CDR3 has 13 amino acids. CDR1 is LNHDA, CDR2 SQIVND, per germline (reference sequence). Trimming stripped 5 bases from V and 2 bases from J, with 7 bases between. For the CDR3, the DNA is TGTGCCAGTAGTTCGGGTCCTGGAAACACCATATATTTT. Translated: CASSSGPGNTIYF. The full variable domain, in which reference TRBV19 and TRBJ1-3 provide the parts outside the CDR3, is DGGITQSPKYLFRKEGQNVTLSCEQNLNHDAMYWYRQDPGQGLRLIYYSQIVNDFQKGDIAEGYSVSREKKESFPLTVTSAQKNPTAFYLCASSSGPGNTIYFGEGSWLTVV.

J is TRBJ2-1 and V is TRBV15, with 8 bases aligning to TRBD1. The CDR3 is 15 residues long. The V segment lost 2 bases and the J segment 3 bases; nucleotides outside the gene matches: 3. Germline V gives CDR1 LNHNV, CDR2 YYDKDF (reference sequence). The CDR3 DNA reads TGTGCCACCAGCAGACCCGGACAGGGCTACAATGAGCAGTTCTTC. Translation gives CATSRPGQGYNEQFF.

The rearrangement links TRBV18 to TRBJ2-1; 8 bases line up with TRBD1. CDR1 is KGHSH and CDR2 is LQKENI in the germline V gene. This CDR3 spans 13 amino acids. V dropped 4 bases and J dropped 9; count of bases not matched to a gene: 5. CDR3 region: CASSLDRVGEQFF. CDR3 nucleotide sequence: TGTGCCAGCTCACTGGACAGGGTTGGTGAGCAGTTCTTC.

The rearrangement links TRBV6-5 to TRBJ1-2; D ambiguous. The CDR3 is made up of 13 amino acids. V gave up 6 bases and J gave up 5 bases, with 13 bases separating them. In germline, CDR1 is MNHEY, CDR2 SVGAGI. The CDR3 DNA reads TGTGCCAGCAGCTCCCACCGGGGTTATGGCTACACCTTC. Translating it yields CASSSHRGYGYTF.

This rearrangement joins TRBV14 to TRBJ2-7, with 7 positions matching TRBD1. Germline trimming cut 4 bases from V and 1 base from J; bases unmatched to any gene: 7. This CDR3 is 15 amino acids long. Per germline, CDR1 SGHDN and CDR2 FVKESK. CDR3 DNA: TGTGCCAGCAGCCCCGGACAGGCTGGGTCCTACGAGCAGTACTTC. Encoded protein: CASSPGQAGSYEQYF.

The genes are TRBV19 and TRBJ1-1, with 11 positions matching TRBD1. CDR3 length: 16 residues. The germline V gene encodes CDR1 LNHDA and CDR2 SQIVND (reference sequence). Trimming removed 5 bases from V and 0 bases from J; junction bases left unmatched: 5. The CDR3 reads CASSSGTGGLNTEAFF. CDR3 coding DNA: TGTGCCAGTAGTTCGGGGACAGGGGGTCTGAACACTGAAGCTTTCTTT.

V and J are TRBV5-5 and TRBJ2-1, with 7 bases aligning to TRBD2. Germline CDR1 is SGHKS and CDR2 is YYEKEE (reference sequence). This CDR3 is built from 15 residues. With V trimmed by 1 base and J by 6 bases, 7 bases remained unmatched. The CDR3 sequence is CASSLSLAVVNEQFF. The CDR3 bases are TGTGCCAGCAGCTTGTCTCTAGCGGTAGTCAATGAGCAGTTCTTC. Drawing the rest from reference TRBV5-5 and TRBJ2-1, the complete variable domain is DAGVTQSPTHLIKTRGQQVTLRCSPISGHKSVSWYQQVLGQGPQFIFQYYEKEERGRGNFPDRFSARQFPNYSSELNVNALLLGDSALYLCASSLSLAVVNEQFFGPGTRLTVL.

The chain recombines TRBV6-5 with TRBJ2-5, with D unclear. Germline loops: CDR1 MNHEY, CDR2 SVGAGI. CDR3 length equals 15 residues. Trimming took off 6 bases at V and 3 bases at J, with 17 bases between the two ends. The CDR3 bases are TGTGCCAGCAGCTCCCCGCAGGCACTAAAAGAGACCCAGTACTTC. It encodes CASSSPQALKETQYF.